The rows below give T cell receptor beta chains drawn from one sample of a study of spatial heterogeneity in lung cancer. TCRdb recomputed calls from the 5' RACE reads with MiXCR, one row per CDR3 protein. The table lists some 25,000 distinct CDR3 sequences, 7.1% of them singletons, with approximately 23% in the top ten. The specimen comprised lung tumor tissue, sampled at surgery. Every receptor here comes from a male donor with early-stage non-small cell lung cancer. Each CDR3 is given with its conserved first and last residue. The D gene is left open where the match is weak. The size field is filled for only some rows; it gives once, few, many or a size class.

J: TRBJ1-2
V: TRBV28
size: many
D: TRBD1
CDR3: CASSLRGPYGYTF
DNA: TGTGCCAGCAGTCTCAGGGGGCCCTATGGCTACACCTTC

J: TRBJ2-3
V: TRBV28
size: many
D: TRBD2
CDR3: CASSLAGGADTQYF
DNA: TGTGCCAGCAGTCTCGCGGGGGGGGCAGATACGCAGTATTTT

J: TRBJ2-5
V: TRBV5-1
size: many
D: NA
CDR3: CASRPDQETQYF
DNA: TGCGCCAGCAGACCAGACCAAGAGACCCAGTACTTC

J: TRBJ2-5
V: TRBV5-1
size: many
D: NA
CDR3: CASSLEMETQYF
DNA: TGCGCCAGCAGCTTGGAGATGGAGACCCAGTACTTC

J: TRBJ2-7
V: TRBV6-5
size: many
D: NA
CDR3: CASSNRHRVEQQYF
DNA: TGTGCCAGCAGCAACCGGCACAGGGTAGAACAGCAGTACTTC

J: TRBJ2-5
V: TRBV11-2
size: many
D: TRBD2
CDR3: CASSPLAGGPGETQYF
DNA: TGTGCCAGCAGCCCCCTAGCGGGGGGGCCCGGGGAGACCCAGTACTTC

J: TRBJ1-5
V: TRBV6-6
size: many
D: NA
CDR3: CASTQSNQPQHF
DNA: TGTGCCAGCACTCAGTCCAATCAGCCCCAGCATTTT

J: TRBJ2-2
V: TRBV6-1
size: many
D: NA
CDR3: CASSRGYIYTGELFF
DNA: TGTGCCAGCAGTCGAGGGTACATCTACACCGGGGAGCTGTTTTTT

J: TRBJ2-1
V: TRBV4-3
size: many
D: NA
CDR3: CASSQVLLFSSYNEQFF
DNA: TGCGCCAGCAGCCAAGTCCTCCTTTTTAGCTCCTACAATGAGCAGTTCTTC

J: TRBJ2-3
V: TRBV28
size: NA
D: TRBD2
CDR3: CATGGDSTDTQYF
DNA: TGTGCCACGGGGGGGGATTCCACAGATACGCAGTATTTT

J: TRBJ1-3
V: TRBV7-9
size: many
D: NA
CDR3: CASSLGRGAVYF
DNA: TGTGCCAGCAGCTTAGGAAGGGGGGCCGTATATTTT

J: TRBJ2-3
V: TRBV7-2
size: few
D: NA
CDR3: CASSSAFADTQYF
DNA: TGTGCCAGCAGCTCTGCTTTCGCAGATACGCAGTATTTT

J: TRBJ2-3
V: TRBV7-2
size: NA
D: NA
CDR3: CASSQDLSGAHKRTQYF
DNA: TGTGCCAGCAGCCAAGACTTGTCCGGGGCACACAAAAGGACGCAGTATTTT

J: TRBJ2-1
V: TRBV5-1
size: many
D: TRBD2
CDR3: CASSLGLADEAYNEQFF
DNA: TGCGCCAGCAGCTTGGGACTAGCGGACGAAGCTTACAATGAGCAGTTCTTC

J: TRBJ1-4
V: TRBV10-3
size: many
D: NA
CDR3: CAISEENPNEKLFF
DNA: TGTGCCATCAGTGAGGAGAACCCAAATGAAAAACTGTTTTTT

J: TRBJ2-7
V: TRBV7-9
size: few
D: NA
CDR3: CASSIPGDSFEQYF
DNA: TGTGCCAGCAGCATACCAGGGGACTCCTTCGAGCAGTACTTC

J: TRBJ1-5
V: TRBV18
size: few
D: TRBD1
CDR3: CASSDRANQPQHF
DNA: TGTGCCAGCTCCGACAGGGCCAATCAGCCCCAGCATTTT

J: TRBJ2-4
V: TRBV7-8
size: few
D: NA
CDR3: CASSLVEGFSTKNIQYF
DNA: TGTGCCAGCAGCTTAGTCGAAGGGTTCTCCACCAAAAACATTCAGTACTTC

J: TRBJ2-3
V: TRBV5-1
size: NA
D: TRBD2
CDR3: CASSLALTSGGAVDTQYF
DNA: TGCGCCAGCAGCTTGGCTCTGACTAGCGGGGGGGCAGTAGATACGCAGTATTTT

J: TRBJ2-5
V: TRBV6-1
size: many
D: TRBD1
CDR3: CASGRTGTSQETQYF
DNA: TGTGCCAGCGGAAGGACAGGGACGTCTCAAGAGACCCAGTACTTC

J: TRBJ1-2
V: TRBV6-6
size: many
D: NA
CDR3: CASSSFNYGYTF
DNA: TGTGCCAGCAGCTCATTTAACTATGGCTACACCTTC

J: TRBJ1-5
V: TRBV7-8
size: medium-sized
D: NA
CDR3: CASSLERQPQHF
DNA: TGTGCCAGCAGCTTAGAACGCCAGCCCCAGCATTTT

J: TRBJ1-1
V: TRBV28
size: NA
D: NA
CDR3: CASSSDTDNTEAFF
DNA: TGTGCCAGCAGTTCCGACACGGATAACACTGAAGCTTTCTTT

J: TRBJ2-2
V: TRBV20-1
size: many
D: TRBD1
CDR3: CSARAKMTGGNFYPGELFF
DNA: TGCAGTGCTAGAGCTAAAATGACAGGGGGTAATTTCTATCCCGGGGAGCTGTTTTTT

J: TRBJ2-7
V: TRBV28
size: many
D: TRBD2
CDR3: CASSGNRARLAGGMRTYEQYF
DNA: TGTGCCAGCAGCGGAAATCGAGCGAGACTAGCGGGGGGGATGAGGACCTACGAGCAGTACTTC

J: TRBJ1-5
V: TRBV6-6
size: NA
D: TRBD1
CDR3: CASSLQTGDSNQPQHF
DNA: TGTGCCAGCAGTCTCCAGACAGGGGATAGCAATCAGCCCCAGCATTTT

J: TRBJ2-1
V: TRBV4-3
size: many
D: NA
CDR3: CASSQDRRVLNNEQFF
DNA: TGCGCCAGCAGCCAAGATCGACGGGTTCTGAACAATGAGCAGTTCTTC

J: TRBJ2-3
V: TRBV9
size: many
D: TRBD2
CDR3: CASNPSGGFYSTDTQYF
DNA: TGTGCCAGCAACCCTAGCGGGGGGTTTTATAGCACAGATACGCAGTATTTT

J: TRBJ2-1
V: TRBV6-2/TRBV6-3
size: many
D: TRBD2
CDR3: CASRYRLAGDNEQFF
DNA: TGTGCCAGCCGGTATCGGCTAGCGGGGGACAATGAGCAGTTCTTC